Sequencing of this T cell receptor beta chain was carried out in a study of coeliac disease. Study overall: Without high-resolution HLA typing, biased TRBV7-2 usage was examined as a proof of principle.

V dropped 6 bases and J dropped 3; count of bases not matched to a gene: 11. The CDR3 is 16 amino acids. CDR1 is KGHSH and CDR2 is LQKENI in the germline V gene. Study results and limitations: According to the authors, this method cannot detect gliadin-specific T cells in an unbiased way. In active celiac disease, intraepithelial and lamina propria TRB and TRG repertoires were less clonal than controls.

Some clones are missing from TCRdb's copy, which holds only in-frame ones; the method was immunoSEQ multiplex PCR. Of approximately 6,700 clones listed, roughly two thirds are singletons. Each fraction contributed one roughly 500,000-cell aliquot for sequencing. Regarding this clone: Its antigen is unidentified.

Sequencing input: lamina propria lymphocytes from the gut. This chain uses TRBV18 with TRBJ1-5; TRBD1 matches at 7 bases. The sequence was obtained from a woman aged 18 to 35 with active celiac disease. CDR3 residues: CASSVSGTVNNQPQHF. Here the CDR3 DNA reads TGTGCCAGCTCGGTATCCGGGACAGTCAACAATCAGCCCCAGCATTTT.